These 8 T cell receptor beta chains share one sample of origin, sequenced in a study of T cells in severe cutaneous drug reactions. TCR subtype-specific primers in iRepertoire multiplex PCR prepared libraries for bulk and single-cell sequencing. TCRdb re-called the multiplex PCR reads; one entry per CDR3 protein, DNA not given. The listing contains approximately 9,500 distinct CDR3 sequences. Sequenced patients had Stevens-Johnson syndrome or toxic epidermal necrolysis caused by carbamazepine. The sequenced sample was cells from a skin blister. Receptor source: a human donor with Stevens-Johnson syndrome, a severe cutaneous drug reaction.

The rearrangement joins TRBV6-1 to TRBJ1-2; TCRdb's D call, TRBD1, is unchecked because there is no DNA. Per the germline V gene, CDR1 is MNHNS and CDR2 is SASEGT. The CDR3 is 15 amino acids. CDR3: CASSYEDRGEYGYTF.

The gene calls are TRBV20-1 and TRBJ1-5. The CDR3 length is 12 residues. In germline, CDR1 is DFQATT, CDR2 SNEGSKA (reference sequence). CDR3 protein: CSASSGSRPQHF.

V gene TRBV29-1 combines with J gene TRBJ1-1; TCRdb proposes TRBD1, but this gene call is untestable without DNA. The CDR3 consists of 11 residues. CDR1 is SQVTM and CDR2 is ANQGSEA in the germline V gene. The CDR3 reads CSVGQRAEAFF.

Its frequency marks this clonotype as medium-sized (0.01 to 0.1%). This chain uses TRBV6-5 with TRBJ1-1. The V gene's germline CDR1 is MNHEY and CDR2 SVGAGI. The CDR3 is made up of 14 amino acids. The CDR3: CASSYSRGSTEAFF.

V is TRBV7-2 and J is TRBJ2-7; TCRdb's D call, TRBD1, is unchecked because there is no DNA. Germline V lookup: CDR1 SGHTA, CDR2 FQGNSA. The CDR3 length is 16 residues. The CDR3 here is CASSLVGAGGPFEQYF.

The J gene is TRBJ2-4, the V gene TRBV20-1; TCRdb returns TRBD1, unconfirmable since there is no DNA. The CDR3 extends over 16 amino acids. The germline CDR1 and CDR2 sequences are DFQATT and SNEGSKA (reference sequence). This CDR3 reads CSASLPKGGGLNIQYF.

The gene calls are TRBV20-1 and TRBJ2-7; TCRdb's D gene call, TRBD1, goes unchecked for lack of DNA. This CDR3 is 14 amino acids long. Germline CDR1 reads DFQATT; CDR2 reads SNEGSKA (reference sequence). The CDR3 is CSALGDRVVYEQYF.

The chain is built from TRBV29-1 and TRBJ2-6; with no DNA, the TCRdb D assignment of TRBD1 cannot be verified. CDR1 SQVTM and CDR2 ANQGSEA come from the germline V gene. CDR3 size: 16 residues. This chain's CDR3 is CSVRGTGGAGANVLTF.